The table lists the clone carrying this TCR beta chain with a count of one. The data originate from a study of T-cell reconstitution after alpha-beta-depleted transplantation in children. Preparation of the TCRbeta library used unique molecular identifiers. TCRdb reprocessed the PCR reads with MiXCR, giving one entry per CDR3 protein. Found here are 500,000 or so distinct CDR3 sequences, about 33% of them singletons; the top ten hold less than 2.5%. The source material was PBMCs from the stem cell graft donor, sampled from the stem cell graft. The TCR originated in a human donor who donated a stem cell graft to a child with aplastic anemia.

CDR3 sequence reads: CASSSISGMDTGELFF. The DNA for the CDR3 is TGTGCCAGCAGTTCCATTAGCGGGATGGACACCGGGGAGCTGTTTTTT. The chain recombines TRBV6-5 with TRBJ2-2, with 8 positions matching TRBD2. CDR1 and CDR2 (germline): MNHEY, SVGAGI. The CDR3 totals 16 residues. Unmatched junction bases numbered 7, after V lost 4 bases and J lost 3 bases.